This T cell receptor beta chain came from a study of blood T cell repertoires in COVID-19. As for the study in general: PBMCs, B-cell-depleted T cells, or T cells were the source of the cDNA or gDNA that made up the material.

Membership in each cohort depended on participant-reported clinical history. The CDR3 totals 18 residues. CDR1 and CDR2 (germline): SGHDT, YYEEEE. V lost 4 bases and J 0 bases, leaving 20 bases between the germline ends. Only in-frame clones appear in the TCRdb table, and some are missing; sequencing was by immunoSEQ multiplex PCR. This table holds over 250,000 clones, more than 75% found once. The V and J genes are TRBV5-6 and TRBJ2-4; a possible D gene is TRBD1 (6 bases). This TCR was sampled from a woman aged 55-70 years in a cohort exposed to, infected with or recovered from COVID-19 (not recorded which). The sequenced sample was PBMCs or T cells enriched from blood (not recorded which). CDR3: CASSRRRDIYLAKNIQYF. The CDR3 nucleotides read TGTGCCAGCAGCCGACGACGGGACATCTACCTAGCCAAAAACATTCAGTACTTC.